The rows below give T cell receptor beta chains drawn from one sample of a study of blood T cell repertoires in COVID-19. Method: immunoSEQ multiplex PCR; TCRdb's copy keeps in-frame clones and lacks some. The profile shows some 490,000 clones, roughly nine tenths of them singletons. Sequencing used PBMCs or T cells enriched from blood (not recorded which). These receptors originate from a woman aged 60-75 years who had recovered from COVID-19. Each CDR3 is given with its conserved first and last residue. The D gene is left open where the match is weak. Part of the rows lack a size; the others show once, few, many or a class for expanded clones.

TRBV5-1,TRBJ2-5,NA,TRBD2,CASSLAAGGSETQYF,TGCGCCAGCAGCTTGGCAGCGGGGGGTTCAGAGACCCAGTACTTC
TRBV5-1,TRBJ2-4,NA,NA,CASSRRSSAGEDIQYF,TGCGCCAGCAGCCGAAGGTCCAGTGCCGGAGAAGACATTCAGTACTTC
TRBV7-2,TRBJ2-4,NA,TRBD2,CASSPGGGAAIQYF,TGTGCCAGCAGCCCCGGGGGGGGCGCGGCCATTCAGTACTTC
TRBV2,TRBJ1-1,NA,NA,CASTGGHRMNTEAFF,TGTGCCAGCACGGGGGGGCACCGTATGAACACTGAAGCTTTCTTT
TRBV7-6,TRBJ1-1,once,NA,CASSLAVRIGNTEAFF,TGTGCCAGCAGCTTAGCAGTCAGGATCGGGAACACTGAAGCTTTCTTT
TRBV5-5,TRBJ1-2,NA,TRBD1,CASSLSPTGGYGYTF,TGTGCCAGCAGCCTATCCCCGACAGGGGGCTATGGCTACACCTTC
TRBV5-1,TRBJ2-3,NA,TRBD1,CASSFGTGVDTQYF,TGCGCCAGCAGCTTCGGGACAGGAGTAGATACGCAGTATTTT
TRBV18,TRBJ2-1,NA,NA,CASSPSSGALGHEQFF,TGTGCCAGCTCACCCTCCAGCGGAGCCCTGGGTCATGAGCAGTTCTTC
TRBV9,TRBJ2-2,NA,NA,CASSVGDLNTGELFF,TGTGCCAGCAGCGTAGGCGATCTCAACACCGGGGAGCTGTTTTTT
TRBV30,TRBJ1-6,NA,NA,CAWSDGGLDNSPLHF,TGTGCCTGGAGTGATGGGGGCTTGGATAATTCACCCCTCCACTTT
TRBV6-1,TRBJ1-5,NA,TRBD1,CASSDGTGGYQPQHF,TGTGCCAGCAGTGATGGGACAGGCGGTTATCAGCCCCAGCATTTT